Following are 21 T cell receptor beta chains from one sample sequenced in a study of blood T cells in healthy people across ages. For the second PCR, which ran for roughly 7 to 11 cycles, a sample-barcoded 5' primer and a J-beta primer mix were used. One entry per CDR3 protein, called by TCRdb with MiXCR from the 5' RACE reads. The sample has some 1 million distinct CDR3 sequences, 45% seen once. Sequenced material: blood. Receptors originate from a woman aged 55-69 years in good health.

This clonotype was found once. J is TRBJ2-1 and V is TRBV29-1, with D hard to call. Germline V CDR1 and CDR2: SQVTM, ANQGSEA. The V end lost 0 bases, the J end lost 0 bases, and 6 bases lay between the germline ends. This CDR3 spans 14 amino acids. The CDR3 loop reads CSVEDGDSYNEQFF. The CDR3 bases are TGCAGCGTTGAAGATGGGGACTCCTACAATGAGCAGTTCTTC.

The rearrangement joins TRBV27 to TRBJ2-7; 9 bases line up with TRBD1. Germline V gives CDR1 MNHEY, CDR2 SMNVEV (reference sequence). This CDR3 has 14 amino acids. V gave up 8 bases and J gave up 2 bases; unmatched junction bases: 7. The CDR3 here is CASGQGQLTYEQYF. The CDR3 DNA reads TGTGCCAGCGGACAGGGGCAGTTAACCTACGAGCAGTACTTC.

With regard to this clonotype: An end of the junction differs from the germline gene, which may be a read error. V usage is TRBV6-2 or TRBV6-3 and J usage is TRBJ2-3; D might be TRBD2 (5 bases). Per the germline V gene, CDR1 is MNHEY and CDR2 is SVGEGT. This CDR3 is 14 amino acids long. Here the CDR3 DNA reads TGCGCCAGCTTGCGGGCCGTGGGCACAGATACGCAGTATTTT. Translated, it gives CASLRAVGTDTQYF.

The rearrangement joins TRBV10-3 to TRBJ1-1; 9 bases fit TRBD1. V lost 4 bases and J lost 6; bases outside the gene matches: 6. The CDR3 covers 14 residues. Germline V gene data show CDR1 as ENHRY and CDR2 as SYGVKD. The DNA for the CDR3 is TGTGCCATCAGTGCGGGACAGGGAGGGGCTGAAGCTTTCTTT. Residues: CAISAGQGGAEAFF.

The chain recombines TRBV20-1 with TRBJ2-1; D is ambiguous. The CDR3 contains 13 residues. V lost 5 bases and J 1 base, leaving 9 bases between the germline ends. Germline V gives CDR1 DFQATT, CDR2 SNEGSKA (reference sequence). Here the CDR3 DNA reads TGCAGTGCTTCCCGGGTATCCTACAATGAGCAGTTCTTC. Protein sequence: CSASRVSYNEQFF.

The V gene is TRBV20-1, the J gene TRBJ2-5; 7 nucleotides match TRBD2. This CDR3 is 16 amino acids long. V dropped 0 bases and J dropped 7; count of bases not matched to a gene: 14. Germline assignment: CDR1 DFQATT and CDR2 SNEGSKA (reference sequence). The CDR3 region has the DNA TGCAGTGCTAGAGATTTGGCGCGGGAGCTTGGAGGGACCCAGTACTTC. Translation: CSARDLARELGGTQYF.

This clonotype was observed once. The rearrangement uses TRBV18 and TRBJ2-7; 9 nucleotides agree with TRBD1. CDR3 length equals 16 residues. V was pared by 3 bases and J by 3 bases, with 9 bases of the junction left unmatched. Germline-derived CDR1 and CDR2 are KGHSH and LQKENI. For the CDR3, the DNA is TGTGCCAGCTCACCGTTAGTGGGACAGGGTCTCTACGAGCAGTACTTC. Translating gives CASSPLVGQGLYEQYF.

The chain combines TRBV24-1 with TRBJ2-2; 8 bases align to TRBD1. V was pared by 1 base and J by 7 bases, with 7 bases of the junction left unmatched. Germline-derived CDR1 and CDR2 are KGHDR and SFDVKD. CDR3 size: 16 residues. CDR3 in DNA: TGTGCCACCAGTGATTTTGGGACAGGTTTCAGCGGGGAGCTGTTTTTT. This codes for CATSDFGTGFSGELFF.

The CDR3 DNA follows: TGTGCCAGCACCAAAGGGGAGGGCGGCAATGAGCAGTACTTC. It specifies CASTKGEGGNEQYF. The J gene is TRBJ2-7, the V gene TRBV2, with TRBD2 matching 7 bases. The J segment lost 7 bases and the V segment lost 7 bases, leaving 13 bases of the junction unmatched. The germline V gene encodes CDR1 SNHLY and CDR2 FYNNEI. The CDR3 loop spans 14 amino acids.

The chain links TRBV6-2 or TRBV6-3 to TRBJ2-1; TRBD2 matches 9 bases. The DNA end is a closer match to TRBJ2-7, so the J assignment may be wrong. CDR3 length equals 15 residues. CDR1 is MNHEY and CDR2 is SVGEGT in the germline V gene. CDR3 residues: CASRTGTSSYNEQYF. In DNA form, the CDR3 reads TGTGCCAGCAGAACCGGGACTAGCTCCTACAATGAGCAGTACTTC.

This clonotype was seen more than once but under ten times. V usage is TRBV6-2 or TRBV6-3 and J usage is TRBJ2-1, with 8 bases aligning to TRBD2. In germline, CDR1 is MNHEY, CDR2 SVGEGT. The CDR3 length is 16 residues. J gave up 7 bases and V 5 bases, and 13 bases lay outside the gene matches. CDR3 nucleotide sequence: TGTGCCAGCAGTACCCCCCAAGCGGGAGTTTTTAATGAGCAGTTCTTC. Translating it yields CASSTPQAGVFNEQFF.

The V call is TRBV9, the J call TRBJ2-1, with 10 bases fitting TRBD2. V was pared by 4 bases and J by 4 bases, with 11 bases of the junction left unmatched. The CDR3 spans 17 residues. CDR1 and CDR2 (germline): SGDLS, YYNGEE. The CDR3 sequence: CASSPLATSGAYNEQFF. CDR3 nucleotide sequence: TGTGCCAGCAGCCCCTTGGCAACTAGCGGGGCATACAATGAGCAGTTCTTC.

The V call is TRBV7-9, the J call TRBJ2-6; 8 bases map to TRBD1. This CDR3 comprises 20 residues. Trimming removed 5 bases from V and 0 bases from J; junction bases left unmatched: 15. Germline CDR1 and CDR2: SEHNR and FQNEAQ (reference sequence). Here the CDR3 reads CASSHTRQGIPFSGANVLTF. Written as DNA, the CDR3 is TGTGCCAGCAGCCATACGCGACAGGGGATACCCTTCTCTGGGGCCAACGTCCTGACTTTC.

This rearrangement joins TRBV3-1 to TRBJ2-3; 7 bases line up with TRBD1. CDR3 length equals 17 residues. The ends lost 1 base at V and 0 bases at J; junction bases unmatched: 7. Germline CDR1 is LGHDT and CDR2 is YNNKEL (reference sequence). The CDR3 region has the DNA TGTGCCAGCAGCCAAGTAGGGCAGGGGGTTAGCACAGATACGCAGTATTTT. Translating it yields CASSQVGQGVSTDTQYF.

The CDR3 loop is CASSLDVGNYGYTF. The CDR3 bases are TGTGCCAGCAGTTTGGATGTGGGGAACTATGGCTACACCTTC. The chain has TRBV27 and TRBJ1-2; no clear D gene. CDR1 is MNHEY, CDR2 SMNVEV, per germline (reference sequence). V dropped 3 bases and J dropped 2 bases, with 10 bases sitting between them. The CDR3 runs 14 residues.

This clonotype was counted ten times or more. The DNA for the CDR3 is TGCAGCGTTGTGCCCCTAGCGGGAGTAGACAATGAGCAGTACTTC. Protein sequence: CSVVPLAGVDNEQYF. The gene calls are TRBV29-1 and TRBJ2-5; 10 bases are a match to TRBD2. This CDR3 region has 15 residues. In germline, CDR1 is SQVTM, CDR2 ANQGSEA. V lost 4 bases to trimming and J lost 11 bases; unmatched junction nucleotides: 16.

This chain uses TRBV9 with TRBJ2-3; TRBD2 aligns across 10 bases. The CDR3 runs 17 residues. Per the germline V gene, CDR1 is SGDLS and CDR2 is YYNGEE. V trimming: 0 bases; J trimming: 0 bases; junction bases outside the gene matches: 4. The CDR3 loop is CASSVEASGGSTDTQYF. CDR3 nucleotides: TGTGCCAGCAGCGTAGAGGCTAGCGGGGGTAGCACAGATACGCAGTATTTT.

This chain uses TRBV12-3 or TRBV12-4 with TRBJ2-1, with 7 bases that match TRBD1. The J call may be incorrect, as the DNA end agrees better with TRBJ2-7. The CDR3 runs 15 residues. Here the CDR3 reads CASSPVSTGLTEQYF. Written as DNA, the CDR3 is TGTGCCAGCAGCCCAGTATCGACAGGGTTAACCGAGCAGTACTTC.

This clonotype has only a few counts. This chain connects TRBV6-6 to TRBJ2-7, with TRBD2 matching 10 bases. This CDR3 spans 15 amino acids. Per the germline V gene, CDR1 is MNHNY and CDR2 is SVGAGI (reference sequence). V lost 6 bases and J lost 1; bases outside the gene matches: 6. CDR3 nucleotides: TGTGCCAGCAGCTCGCCGACTAGCGGGTCCTACGAGCAGTACTTC. It is translated as CASSSPTSGSYEQYF.

The chain combines TRBV7-8 with TRBJ2-7, with no clear D. Trimming stripped 0 bases from V and 4 bases from J, with 16 bases between. This CDR3 region has 16 residues. Germline V CDR1 and CDR2: SGHVS, FQNEAQ. The CDR3 is CASSLARLTWGYEQYF. The DNA for the CDR3 is TGTGCCAGCAGCTTAGCGCGGCTCACGTGGGGTTACGAGCAGTACTTC.

The genes are TRBV7-2 and TRBJ2-3, with D maybe TRBD2 (6 bases). The germline CDR1 and CDR2 sequences are SGHTA and FQGNSA. The CDR3 has 16 amino acids. V dropped 5 bases and J dropped 0 bases, with 15 bases sitting between them. This CDR3 reads CASSTRTTSSTDTQYF. The CDR3 nucleotides read TGTGCCAGCAGCACCCGGACTACCTCTAGCACAGATACGCAGTATTTT.